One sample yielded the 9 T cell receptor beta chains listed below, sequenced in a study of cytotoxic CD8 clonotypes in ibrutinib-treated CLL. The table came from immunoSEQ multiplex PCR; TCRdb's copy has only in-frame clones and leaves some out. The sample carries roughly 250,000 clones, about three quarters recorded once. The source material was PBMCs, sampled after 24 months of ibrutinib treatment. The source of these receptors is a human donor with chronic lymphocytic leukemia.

The CDR3 spells CASSVGQTDEQFF. DNA of the CDR3: TGTGCCAGCAGCGTAGGCCAGACCGATGAGCAGTTCTTC. The chain combines TRBV9 with TRBJ2-1; no clear D. Germline CDR1 and CDR2: SGDLS and YYNGEE. The CDR3 contains 13 residues. The ends were cut back, 0 bases at V and 8 bases at J, with 9 bases in the middle.

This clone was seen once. The CDR3 sequence is CASSLAPGSGANVLTF. DNA of the CDR3: TGCGCCAGCAGCTTGGCCCCGGGCTCTGGGGCCAACGTCCTGACTTTC. This chain uses TRBV5-1 with TRBJ2-6; D uncertain. CDR3 length: 16 amino acids. Trimming cost V 0 bases and J 0 bases, with 7 bases left between them. Germline CDR1 SGHRS, CDR2 YFSETQ.

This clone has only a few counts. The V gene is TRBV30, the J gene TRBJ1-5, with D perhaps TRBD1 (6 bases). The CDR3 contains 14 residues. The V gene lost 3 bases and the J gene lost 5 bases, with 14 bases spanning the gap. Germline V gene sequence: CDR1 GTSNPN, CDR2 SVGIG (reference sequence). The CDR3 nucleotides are TGTGCCTGGAGCGCCGGGACAAGACATCAGCCCCAGCATTTT. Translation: CAWSAGTRHQPQHF.

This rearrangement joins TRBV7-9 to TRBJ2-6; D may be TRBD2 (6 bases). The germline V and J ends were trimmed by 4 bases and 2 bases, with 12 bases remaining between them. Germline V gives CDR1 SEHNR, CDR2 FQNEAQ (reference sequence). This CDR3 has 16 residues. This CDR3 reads CASSSGTQTGANVLTF. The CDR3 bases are TGTGCCAGCAGCTCCGGGACTCAAACTGGGGCCAACGTCCTGACTTTC.

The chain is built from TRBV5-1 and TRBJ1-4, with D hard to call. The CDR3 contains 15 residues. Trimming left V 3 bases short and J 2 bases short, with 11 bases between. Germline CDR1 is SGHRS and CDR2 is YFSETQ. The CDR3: CASSSQRNTNEKLFF. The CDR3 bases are TGCGCCAGCAGCTCCCAAAGGAACACTAATGAAAAACTGTTTTTT.

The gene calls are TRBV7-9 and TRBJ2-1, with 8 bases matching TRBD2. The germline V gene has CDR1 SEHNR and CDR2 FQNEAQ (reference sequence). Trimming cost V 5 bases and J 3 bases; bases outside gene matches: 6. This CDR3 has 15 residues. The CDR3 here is CASSPRGGVYNEQFF. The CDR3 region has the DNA TGTGCCAGCAGCCCCCGGGGGGGCGTCTACAATGAGCAGTTCTTC.

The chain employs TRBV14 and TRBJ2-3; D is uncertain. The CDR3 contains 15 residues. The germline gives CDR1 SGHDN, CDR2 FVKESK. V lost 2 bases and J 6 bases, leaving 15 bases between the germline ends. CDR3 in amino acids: CASSQLQMTGDTQYF. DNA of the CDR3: TGTGCCAGCAGCCAATTACAAATGACGGGTGATACGCAGTATTTT.

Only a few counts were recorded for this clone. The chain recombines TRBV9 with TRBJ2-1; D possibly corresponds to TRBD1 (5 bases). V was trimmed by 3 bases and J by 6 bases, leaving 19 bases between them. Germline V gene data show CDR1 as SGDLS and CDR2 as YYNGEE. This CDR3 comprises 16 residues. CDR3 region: CASSAVLLGPSNEQFF. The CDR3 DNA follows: TGTGCCAGCAGCGCTGTCTTATTGGGGCCGTCCAATGAGCAGTTCTTC.

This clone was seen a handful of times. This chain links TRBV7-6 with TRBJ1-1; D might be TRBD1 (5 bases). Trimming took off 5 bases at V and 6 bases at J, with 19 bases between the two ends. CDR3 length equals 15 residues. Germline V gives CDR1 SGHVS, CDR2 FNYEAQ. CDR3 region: CASSRLRGRGAEAFF. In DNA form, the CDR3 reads TGTGCCAGCAGCCGACTGAGGGGTAGAGGGGCTGAAGCTTTCTTT.